This entry describes one TCR beta chain. In germline, CDR1 is SGHVS, CDR2 FNYEAQ. With 2 bases removed from V and 7 bases from J, the gap between germline ends came to 15 bases. The CDR3 is 15 amino acids. The authors' processing: Reference gene primer amplification gave nucleated cell count estimates. The data were produced by immunoSEQ multiplex PCR, yet TCRdb's version contains in-frame clones alone and is incomplete. D and trimming were read from the DNA, whereas the V and J calls and clone size are those reported in that table. The sample contains about 320,000 clones, 75% to 85% of which appear only once. This specimen comes from a study of blood T cell repertoires in COVID-19. Study background: The samples span acute and convalescent COVID-19 from the United States, Italy and Spain.

The gene calls are TRBV7-6 and TRBJ1-3; D call uncertain. The clonotype was recovered from a human donor in a cohort sampled during active COVID-19. The sample was peripheral blood. CDR3 sequence reads: CASSLKTPGENTIYF. DNA for the CDR3: TGTGCCAGCAGCTTAAAAACACCTGGGGAGAACACCATATATTTT.